One T cell receptor (beta chain) is described in this entry. The sample originates from a study of blood T cell repertoires in COVID-19. On the study more broadly: Both acute and convalescent COVID-19 samples were obtained from the United States, Italy and Spain.

After removal of 7 bases from V and 7 bases from J, the junction contained 7 bases not matched to a gene. The CDR3 runs 13 residues. In the authors' methods: Nucleated cell number was recorded as an estimate derived from reference gene primer amplification. Using immunoSEQ multiplex PCR, the repertoire was profiled, and TCRdb retains in-frame clones only, with some absent. D and trimming come from the DNA, and the V and J calls and clone size come from that table. The sample carries approximately 140,000 clones, around nine tenths recorded once. The rearrangement links TRBV12-3 or TRBV12-4 to TRBJ2-5; 9 bases agree with TRBD2. The sequenced sample was peripheral blood. The receptor comes from a man in his forties or fifties with active or convalescent COVID-19. As DNA, the CDR3 is TGTGCCAGCACTTGGGCGGGGGGGTTGACCCAGTACTTC. Encoded protein: CASTWAGGLTQYF.